Listed below are T cell receptor beta chains from one sample, sequenced in a study of T cell responses to AZD1222 COVID-19 vaccine. TCRdb's copy holds only in-frame clones and misses some; the assay was immunoSEQ multiplex PCR. The table lists some 170,000 clones, roughly 91% of them singletons. The sample was peripheral blood, taken on day 0 of AZD1222 vaccination. These receptor sequences come from an adult in good health. Each CDR3 is given with its conserved first and last residue. D genes are given only for firm matches. Clone size, where shown, is once, few, many, or a class for clones that have expanded.

size: few; V: TRBV18; D: NA; J: TRBJ2-2; DNA: TGTGCCAGCTCACCACCCTCTGGGGACACCGGGGAGCTGTTTTTT; CDR3: CASSPPSGDTGELFF
size: once; V: TRBV15; D: NA; J: TRBJ1-2; DNA: TGTGCCACCAGCAGAGGGGACGGCGGAGCTGTCACCTATGGCTACACCTTC; CDR3: CATSRGDGGAVTYGYTF
size: NA; V: TRBV12-3/TRBV12-4; D: TRBD2; J: TRBJ2-1; DNA: TGTGCTTGGAGGACTAGCGGGAGAGATGAGCAGTTCTTC; CDR3: CAWRTSGRDEQFF
size: NA; V: TRBV15; D: TRBD1; J: TRBJ1-4; DNA: TGTGCCACCAGCAAGCACGCAGGGGGTTGGAATGAAAAACTGTTTTTT; CDR3: CATSKHAGGWNEKLFF
size: NA; V: TRBV5-4; D: TRBD2; J: TRBJ2-5; DNA: TGTGCCAGCAGTACGGGACTAGCGGGAGAAGTCCAAGAGACCCAGTACTTC; CDR3: CASSTGLAGEVQETQYF
size: NA; V: TRBV5-1; D: NA; J: TRBJ2-5; DNA: TGCGCCAGCAGCTTCCAAGGGGGGATCCAAGAGACCCAGTACTTC; CDR3: CASSFQGGIQETQYF
size: NA; V: TRBV28; D: NA; J: TRBJ1-2; DNA: TGTGCCAGCAGTTTAGGGGCCCTCTATGGCTACACCTTC; CDR3: CASSLGALYGYTF
size: NA; V: TRBV29-1; D: NA; J: TRBJ2-4; DNA: TGCAGCGTTGGAGGGTCTTCGGACATTCAGTACTTC; CDR3: CSVGGSSDIQYF
size: NA; V: TRBV28; D: TRBD1; J: TRBJ2-1; DNA: TGTGCCAGCACTTTCTTCGGGACAGGGCTTGAGCAGTTCTTC; CDR3: CASTFFGTGLEQFF
size: NA; V: TRBV6-5; D: NA; J: TRBJ1-2; DNA: TGTGCCATCCAGACGGGGAACTATGGCTACACCTTC; CDR3: CAIQTGNYGYTF
size: NA; V: TRBV30; D: NA; J: TRBJ1-2; DNA: TGTGCCTGGAGGCGGGGGGGCTATGGCTACACCTTC; CDR3: CAWRRGGYGYTF
size: once; V: TRBV15; D: TRBD1; J: TRBJ1-4; DNA: TGTGCCACCAGCAGAGACAGGGGGCGGGGTAATGAAAAACTGTTTTTT; CDR3: CATSRDRGRGNEKLFF
size: once; V: TRBV3-1/TRBV3-2; D: TRBD1; J: TRBJ1-1; DNA: TGTGCCAGCAGCCAGAGGCCAACAGGGGTCTTGACTGAAGCTTTCTTT; CDR3: CASSQRPTGVLTEAFF
size: NA; V: TRBV7-8; D: NA; J: TRBJ1-4; DNA: TGTGCCAGCAGCGACTGGGGCGGGGGCCAAAAACTGTTTTTT; CDR3: CASSDWGGGQKLFF
size: NA; V: TRBV4-3; D: TRBD1; J: TRBJ1-6; DNA: TGCGCCAGCAGCCCCAACCGACAGGGAGATAATTCACCCCTCCACTTT; CDR3: CASSPNRQGDNSPLHF
size: once; V: TRBV6-4; D: NA; J: TRBJ1-5; DNA: TGTGCCAGCAGTGTTACCTTAAGCGAGCCCCAGCATTTT; CDR3: CASSVTLSEPQHF
size: NA; V: TRBV19; D: NA; J: TRBJ1-4; DNA: TGTGCCAGTAGTATAGCTTCATACAGATCAACTAATGAAAAACTGTTTTTT; CDR3: CASSIASYRSTNEKLFF
size: NA; V: TRBV5-1; D: NA; J: TRBJ1-4; DNA: TGCGCCAGCAGCTTACAGGGCACTGAAAAACTGTTTTTT; CDR3: CASSLQGTEKLFF
size: NA; V: TRBV24-1; D: NA; J: TRBJ1-5; DNA: TGTGCCACCAGCGCCCGGGACTCCCTAGGTAATCAGCCCCAGCATTTT; CDR3: CATSARDSLGNQPQHF
size: NA; V: TRBV28; D: NA; J: TRBJ1-1; DNA: TGTGCCAGCAGTTTCCCGGGCAGGGCGAACACTGAAGCTTTCTTT; CDR3: CASSFPGRANTEAFF
size: NA; V: TRBV11-2; D: NA; J: TRBJ1-2; DNA: TGTGCCAGCAGCTTACAGGGCTATGGCTACACCTTC; CDR3: CASSLQGYGYTF
size: NA; V: TRBV4-3; D: NA; J: TRBJ1-2; DNA: TGCGCCAGCAGCCAAGTAAATGGAGGAGGGGTGGACTATGGCTACACCTTC; CDR3: CASSQVNGGGVDYGYTF
size: NA; V: TRBV21-1; D: NA; J: TRBJ1-5; DNA: TGTGCCAGCAGCAAAAGGGCCTCAGGCAGGGGGCGAAACAATCAGCCCCAGCATTTT; CDR3: CASSKRASGRGRNNQPQHF
size: NA; V: TRBV29-1; D: NA; J: TRBJ1-1; DNA: TGCAGCGCGGGGTGGGTGGACAGTCGAAGAGAGGTTTTCTTT; CDR3: CSAGWVDSRREVFF
size: NA; V: TRBV5-1; D: NA; J: TRBJ2-5; DNA: TGCGCCAGCAGCCGGTTGGGGGAGACCCAGTACTTC; CDR3: CASSRLGETQYF
size: NA; V: TRBV6-5; D: NA; J: TRBJ1-1; DNA: TGTGCCAGCGGCAGCTTGAACACTGAAGCTTTCTTT; CDR3: CASGSLNTEAFF
size: NA; V: TRBV3-1/TRBV3-2; D: TRBD2; J: TRBJ2-7; DNA: TGTTTGCCGGGGGGGACGAGCTCCTACGAGCAGTACTTC; CDR3: CLPGGTSSYEQYF
size: NA; V: TRBV29-1; D: NA; J: TRBJ1-1; DNA: TGCAGCGTTGGAGACAGGTTAACCACTGAAGCTTTCTTT; CDR3: CSVGDRLTTEAFF
size: NA; V: TRBV3-1/TRBV3-2; D: NA; J: TRBJ2-3; DNA: TGTGCCAGCAGCCAAGGTTTCACCACAGATACGCAGTATTTT; CDR3: CASSQGFTTDTQYF
size: NA; V: TRBV6-4; D: NA; J: TRBJ1-1; DNA: TGTGCCAGCAGTGTCCCCCCCCCGGGGGGGTGGAACACTGAAGCTTTCTTT; CDR3: CASSVPPPGGWNTEAFF
size: NA; V: TRBV5-4; D: NA; J: TRBJ2-7; DNA: TGTGCCAGCAGCCCTCCCGGGACGGGATCCGAGCAGTACTTC; CDR3: CASSPPGTGSEQYF
size: NA; V: TRBV12-3/TRBV12-4; D: NA; J: TRBJ1-2; DNA: TGTGCCAGCAGTTGGGGACTCCTCTATGGCTACACCTTC; CDR3: CASSWGLLYGYTF
size: NA; V: TRBV6-5; D: NA; J: TRBJ1-1; DNA: TGTGCCCTAACTCCCACTAGAGCAGCAAACACTGAAGCTTTCTTT; CDR3: CALTPTRAANTEAFF
size: NA; V: TRBV18; D: TRBD1; J: TRBJ1-1; DNA: TGTGCCAGCTCGCCAGGACAGGGGTTAAGAGACACTGAAGCTTTCTTT; CDR3: CASSPGQGLRDTEAFF
size: few; V: TRBV19; D: NA; J: TRBJ1-3; DNA: TGTGCCAGTAGACCAGACAGGTGGGCTGGAAACACCATATATTTT; CDR3: CASRPDRWAGNTIYF
size: NA; V: TRBV6-5; D: TRBD2; J: TRBJ2-1; DNA: TGTGCCAGCAGTAACTCTGGGGGGGGCTCCTACAATGAGCAGTTCTTC; CDR3: CASSNSGGGSYNEQFF
size: NA; V: TRBV27; D: NA; J: TRBJ1-1; DNA: TGTGCCAGCAGCCTAGACCCAGGGGTCACTGAAGCTTTCTTT; CDR3: CASSLDPGVTEAFF
size: NA; V: TRBV5-1; D: NA; J: TRBJ1-1; DNA: TGCGCCAGCAGCCCCGGGGTCCTTGGGACTGAAGCTTTCTTT; CDR3: CASSPGVLGTEAFF
size: NA; V: TRBV6-2/TRBV6-3; D: NA; J: TRBJ2-1; DNA: TGTGCCAGCAGTTCCGGGACTCTTGGGTCGGGGCATGAGCAGTTCTTC; CDR3: CASSSGTLGSGHEQFF
size: once; V: TRBV9; D: NA; J: TRBJ1-4; DNA: TGTGCCAGCAGCGCCGCGACAGGTTCAACTAATGAAAAACTGTTTTTT; CDR3: CASSAATGSTNEKLFF
size: NA; V: TRBV7-2; D: NA; J: TRBJ2-7; DNA: TGTGCCAGCAGCTTACAGGGGTTCTCCGAGCAGTACTTC; CDR3: CASSLQGFSEQYF
size: NA; V: TRBV29-1; D: TRBD1; J: TRBJ1-2; DNA: TGCAGCGTTGAACCCGGGCAGGGGGAAAATGGCTACACCTTC; CDR3: CSVEPGQGENGYTF
size: once; V: TRBV5-8; D: NA; J: TRBJ1-1; DNA: TGTGCCAGCAGCTGGGGGAGGAACACTGAAGCTTTCTTT; CDR3: CASSWGRNTEAFF
size: once; V: TRBV25-1; D: NA; J: TRBJ2-1; DNA: TGTGCCAGCAGTGAATATCTAGGGAGCTCCTACAATGAGCAGTTCTTC; CDR3: CASSEYLGSSYNEQFF
size: NA; V: TRBV7-2; D: NA; J: TRBJ2-1; DNA: TGTGCCAGCAGCCGCGCGGGGTATGAGCAGTTCTTC; CDR3: CASSRAGYEQFF
size: NA; V: TRBV3-1/TRBV3-2; D: TRBD1; J: TRBJ1-4; DNA: TGTGCCAGCAGCCCGACAGGGCGTAATGAAAAACTGTTTTTT; CDR3: CASSPTGRNEKLFF
size: NA; V: TRBV6-6; D: TRBD1; J: TRBJ1-6; DNA: TGTGCCAGCAGTTACACCGGGGACAGGGTTTCACCCCTCCACTTT; CDR3: CASSYTGDRVSPLHF
size: NA; V: TRBV18; D: NA; J: TRBJ1-6; DNA: TGTGCCAGCTCACCCCTGGAGGCGAGGAATTCACCCCTCCACTTT; CDR3: CASSPLEARNSPLHF
size: NA; V: TRBV19; D: NA; J: TRBJ2-4; DNA: TGTGCCAGTAGTATAGAGAGCGGTCCCGCGACCAAAAACATTCAGTACTTC; CDR3: CASSIESGPATKNIQYF
size: NA; V: TRBV5-6; D: TRBD1; J: TRBJ1-2; DNA: TGTGCCAGCAGCTATACAGGGACAGGGGTCTATGGCTACACCTTC; CDR3: CASSYTGTGVYGYTF
size: NA; V: TRBV19; D: TRBD1; J: TRBJ1-6; DNA: TGTGCCAGTAGTCTTCGACAGGGATCCTCCTATAATTCACCCCTCCACTTT; CDR3: CASSLRQGSSYNSPLHF
size: few; V: TRBV5-4; D: NA; J: TRBJ2-7; DNA: TGTGCCAGCAGCTTGGTCGGGGAAGGCGACGAGCAGTACTTC; CDR3: CASSLVGEGDEQYF
size: NA; V: TRBV30; D: NA; J: TRBJ2-2; DNA: TGTGCCTCACGACGGCGCGGGTCGGACACCGGGGAGCTGTTTTTT; CDR3: CASRRRGSDTGELFF
size: NA; V: TRBV19; D: NA; J: TRBJ1-5; DNA: TGTGCCAGTAGTGGGGGGTCGGGGCAGCCCCAGCATTTT; CDR3: CASSGGSGQPQHF
size: NA; V: TRBV7-2; D: NA; J: TRBJ1-1; DNA: TGTGCCAGTAACCTGAATGTCCCCGAAGCTTTCTTT; CDR3: CASNLNVPEAFF
size: NA; V: TRBV28; D: NA; J: TRBJ1-2; DNA: TGTGCCAGCAGACCAGGGCTCTATGGCTACACCTTC; CDR3: CASRPGLYGYTF
size: NA; V: TRBV10-3; D: NA; J: TRBJ1-2; DNA: TGTGCCATCAGTGGTGGGGGTAACTATGGCTACACCTTC; CDR3: CAISGGGNYGYTF
size: NA; V: TRBV19; D: NA; J: TRBJ1-1; DNA: TGTGCCAGTAGGGGACGGCCGTTGCCTGAAGCTTTCTTT; CDR3: CASRGRPLPEAFF
size: NA; V: TRBV5-1; D: TRBD1; J: TRBJ2-5; DNA: TGCGCCAGCAGCTTAGGGACAGGGGGCGAGGAGACCCAGTACTTC; CDR3: CASSLGTGGEETQYF
size: NA; V: TRBV6-4; D: NA; J: TRBJ2-3; DNA: TGTGCCAGCAGCCCTAGAGGGAGCAGCACAGATACGCAGTATTTT; CDR3: CASSPRGSSTDTQYF